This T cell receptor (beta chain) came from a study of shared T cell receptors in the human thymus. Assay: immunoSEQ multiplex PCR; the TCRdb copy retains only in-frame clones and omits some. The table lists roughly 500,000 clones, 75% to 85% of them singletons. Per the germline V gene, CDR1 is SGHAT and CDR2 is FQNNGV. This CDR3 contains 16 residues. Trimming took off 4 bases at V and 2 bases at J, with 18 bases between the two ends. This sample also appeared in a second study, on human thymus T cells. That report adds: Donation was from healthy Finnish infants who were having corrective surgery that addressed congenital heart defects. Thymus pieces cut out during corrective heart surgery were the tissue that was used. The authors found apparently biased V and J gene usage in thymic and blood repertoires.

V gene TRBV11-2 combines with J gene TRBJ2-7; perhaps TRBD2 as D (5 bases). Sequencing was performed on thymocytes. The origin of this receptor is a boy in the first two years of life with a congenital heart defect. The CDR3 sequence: CASSSTGKRLTYEQYF. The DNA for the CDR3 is TGTGCCAGCAGCTCCACGGGGAAGCGGCTGACCTACGAGCAGTACTTC.